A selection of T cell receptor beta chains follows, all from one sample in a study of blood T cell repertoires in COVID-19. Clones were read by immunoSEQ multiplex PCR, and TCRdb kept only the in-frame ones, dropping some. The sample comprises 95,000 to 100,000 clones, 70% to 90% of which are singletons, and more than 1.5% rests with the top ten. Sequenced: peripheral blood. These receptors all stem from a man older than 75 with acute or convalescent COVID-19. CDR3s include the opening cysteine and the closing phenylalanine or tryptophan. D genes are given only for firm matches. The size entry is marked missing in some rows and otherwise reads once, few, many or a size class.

CDR3 DNA: TGTGCCATCTGGGCAGGGGACAATGAGCAGTTCTTC
CDR3 protein: CAIWAGDNEQFF
D gene: NA
J gene: TRBJ2-1
clone size: NA
V gene: TRBV10-3

CDR3 DNA: TGCGCCAGCAGCTTAGGACTAGCGGGGGACAATGAGCAGTTCTTC
CDR3 protein: CASSLGLAGDNEQFF
D gene: TRBD2
J gene: TRBJ2-1
clone size: NA
V gene: TRBV5-1

CDR3 DNA: TGTGCCACCCTGACAGGCTCTGCCAAAAACATTCAGTACTTC
CDR3 protein: CATLTGSAKNIQYF
D gene: NA
J gene: TRBJ2-4
clone size: NA
V gene: TRBV28

CDR3 DNA: TGTGCCATCAGCCAGGGTGGGGCCAACGTCCTGACTTTC
CDR3 protein: CAISQGGANVLTF
D gene: NA
J gene: TRBJ2-6
clone size: NA
V gene: TRBV10-3

CDR3 DNA: TGTGCCAGCAGTCTAGCGGGAGTGTCCTCACCCCTCCACTTT
CDR3 protein: CASSLAGVSSPLHF
D gene: NA
J gene: TRBJ1-6
clone size: NA
V gene: TRBV7-2

CDR3 DNA: TGTGCCAGTAGTCACCCGGGAAGGACAGATACGCAGTATTTT
CDR3 protein: CASSHPGRTDTQYF
D gene: NA
J gene: TRBJ2-3
clone size: NA
V gene: TRBV19

CDR3 DNA: TGCGCCAGCAGCAACACCCTTCCTCCCCTTATGAACACTGAAGCTTTCTTT
CDR3 protein: CASSNTLPPLMNTEAFF
D gene: NA
J gene: TRBJ1-1
clone size: NA
V gene: TRBV4-1

CDR3 DNA: TGTGCCAGCAGCTTGGGGACTAGCGGGAGAAGGGAGGAGACCCAGTACTTC
CDR3 protein: CASSLGTSGRREETQYF
D gene: TRBD2
J gene: TRBJ2-5
clone size: NA
V gene: TRBV7-8

CDR3 DNA: TGTGCCAGCAGTCTTAGCGGGAGTACCACCGGGGAGCTGTTTTTT
CDR3 protein: CASSLSGSTTGELFF
D gene: TRBD2
J gene: TRBJ2-2
clone size: once
V gene: TRBV9

CDR3 DNA: TGTGCCAGCAGCCCCGGGCCCCGCAGGGCGGCAGAGACCCAGTACTTC
CDR3 protein: CASSPGPRRAAETQYF
D gene: NA
J gene: TRBJ2-5
clone size: once
V gene: TRBV5-5

CDR3 DNA: TGTGCCAGCCGGGACAGGACCCAAGAGACCCAGTACTTC
CDR3 protein: CASRDRTQETQYF
D gene: TRBD1
J gene: TRBJ2-5
clone size: NA
V gene: TRBV3-1/TRBV3-2

CDR3 DNA: TGTGCCAGCAGCCCGAGGACAGGGAGCTCCTACGAGCAGTACTTC
CDR3 protein: CASSPRTGSSYEQYF
D gene: TRBD1
J gene: TRBJ2-7
clone size: NA
V gene: TRBV5-4

CDR3 DNA: TGTGCCAGCAGCGTAGATCCAGAAATTACCACAGATACGCAGTATTTT
CDR3 protein: CASSVDPEITTDTQYF
D gene: NA
J gene: TRBJ2-3
clone size: NA
V gene: TRBV9

CDR3 DNA: TGCAGCGCTGGGGGGACCTTCGGGGCCGGGGAGCTGTTTTTT
CDR3 protein: CSAGGTFGAGELFF
D gene: NA
J gene: TRBJ2-2
clone size: once
V gene: TRBV29-1

CDR3 DNA: TGTGCCAGCAGCTTAAGCGGGGGGGGCTCACCCCTCCACTTT
CDR3 protein: CASSLSGGGSPLHF
D gene: NA
J gene: TRBJ1-6
clone size: NA
V gene: TRBV3-1/TRBV3-2

CDR3 DNA: TGTGCCAGCAGCTTGGGTCTAAACGGGAGCCCGCGAGAGACCCAGTACTTC
CDR3 protein: CASSLGLNGSPRETQYF
D gene: NA
J gene: TRBJ2-5
clone size: NA
V gene: TRBV11-2

CDR3 DNA: TGTGCCAGCAGCCAATCAGGCAATCAGCCCCAGCATTTT
CDR3 protein: CASSQSGNQPQHF
D gene: NA
J gene: TRBJ1-5
clone size: NA
V gene: TRBV14

CDR3 DNA: TGTGCCAGCAGGGGCCTTCTGACTAGCGGGAGCGACGAGCAGTACTTC
CDR3 protein: CASRGLLTSGSDEQYF
D gene: TRBD2
J gene: TRBJ2-7
clone size: NA
V gene: TRBV28

CDR3 DNA: TGCGCCAGCAGCCAAGATTGGACATTGGGATATGAAAAACTGTTTTTT
CDR3 protein: CASSQDWTLGYEKLFF
D gene: NA
J gene: TRBJ1-4
clone size: NA
V gene: TRBV4-3

CDR3 DNA: TGTGCCAGCAGTCACGGGGGGGCAAACACCGGGGAGCTGTTTTTT
CDR3 protein: CASSHGGANTGELFF
D gene: TRBD2
J gene: TRBJ2-2
clone size: NA
V gene: TRBV6-2/TRBV6-3

CDR3 DNA: TGTGCCACCAGTAAGTCAGGGCCCTCCAATCAGCCCCAGCATTTT
CDR3 protein: CATSKSGPSNQPQHF
D gene: NA
J gene: TRBJ1-5
clone size: NA
V gene: TRBV24-1

CDR3 DNA: TGTGCCATCAGTGAGTCAGTACTAGCGGAGTCCGAGCAGTACTTC
CDR3 protein: CAISESVLAESEQYF
D gene: TRBD2
J gene: TRBJ2-7
clone size: NA
V gene: TRBV10-3

CDR3 DNA: TGTGCCAGCAGCCGGGGACTAGCGGGAGTCTCCGGGGAGCTGTTTTTT
CDR3 protein: CASSRGLAGVSGELFF
D gene: TRBD2
J gene: TRBJ2-2
clone size: NA
V gene: TRBV5-6

CDR3 DNA: TGTGCCAGCAGCCCCGGAGCGGGAGACACCGGGGAGCTGTTTTTT
CDR3 protein: CASSPGAGDTGELFF
D gene: TRBD2
J gene: TRBJ2-2
clone size: NA
V gene: TRBV3-1/TRBV3-2

CDR3 DNA: TGTGCCAGCTCACCATATGCTCCAGGGGTGATCTACGAGCAGTACTTC
CDR3 protein: CASSPYAPGVIYEQYF
D gene: NA
J gene: TRBJ2-7
clone size: NA
V gene: TRBV18

CDR3 DNA: TGTGCCAGCACCCTGGACAGGGTAGTTTACGAGCAGTACTTC
CDR3 protein: CASTLDRVVYEQYF
D gene: TRBD1
J gene: TRBJ2-7
clone size: NA
V gene: TRBV6-5

CDR3 DNA: TGTGCCAGCAATAGGGGTCAGATATTTAATCAGCCCCAGCATTTT
CDR3 protein: CASNRGQIFNQPQHF
D gene: NA
J gene: TRBJ1-5
clone size: NA
V gene: TRBV19

CDR3 DNA: TGCGCCAGCAGTCAATCCACGGACAGGGGAGGCTACGAGCAGTACTTC
CDR3 protein: CASSQSTDRGGYEQYF
D gene: TRBD1
J gene: TRBJ2-7
clone size: NA
V gene: TRBV23-1

CDR3 DNA: TGTGCCAGCAGTCCGGGACAGGGTATTGCTGGAAACACCATATATTTT
CDR3 protein: CASSPGQGIAGNTIYF
D gene: TRBD1
J gene: TRBJ1-3
clone size: NA
V gene: TRBV28

CDR3 DNA: TGCGCCAGCAGCCAAATTAATAACTATGGCTACACCTTC
CDR3 protein: CASSQINNYGYTF
D gene: NA
J gene: TRBJ1-2
clone size: few
V gene: TRBV4-1

CDR3 DNA: TGTGCCAGCAGCTGGACTAGCGGGAGGGCCAATGAGCAGTTCTTC
CDR3 protein: CASSWTSGRANEQFF
D gene: TRBD2
J gene: TRBJ2-1
clone size: NA
V gene: TRBV7-8

CDR3 DNA: TGCAGCGTTGTATCCAGGGGTAACACCGGGGAGCTGTTTTTT
CDR3 protein: CSVVSRGNTGELFF
D gene: NA
J gene: TRBJ2-2
clone size: NA
V gene: TRBV29-1

CDR3 DNA: TGTGCCAGCAGCCTAGGTCGGGGACAGGGCGTATTCACAGATACGCAGTATTTT
CDR3 protein: CASSLGRGQGVFTDTQYF
D gene: TRBD1
J gene: TRBJ2-3
clone size: NA
V gene: TRBV11-2

CDR3 DNA: TGTGCCACCAGTGGAACGGGAGGGCCCGGGGCCAACGTCCTGACTTTC
CDR3 protein: CATSGTGGPGANVLTF
D gene: TRBD2
J gene: TRBJ2-6
clone size: NA
V gene: TRBV24-1

CDR3 DNA: TGTGCCAGCAGGCAGGACAGGCTATCCTATGGCTACACCTTC
CDR3 protein: CASRQDRLSYGYTF
D gene: TRBD1
J gene: TRBJ1-2
clone size: NA
V gene: TRBV28

CDR3 DNA: TGTGCCAGCAGCTTAACGGGTGGGAGCTCCTACGAGCAGTACTTC
CDR3 protein: CASSLTGGSSYEQYF
D gene: NA
J gene: TRBJ2-7
clone size: NA
V gene: TRBV7-9

CDR3 DNA: TGTGCCAGCAGCCCAGACAGGGTCTCAACCAGTAGAGGCTTGCGTTCACCCCTCCACTTT
CDR3 protein: CASSPDRVSTSRGLRSPLHF
D gene: TRBD1
J gene: TRBJ1-6
clone size: once
V gene: TRBV27

CDR3 DNA: TGTGCCAGCTCCGAAGCGGGAGTCGGGGAGCTGTTTTTT
CDR3 protein: CASSEAGVGELFF
D gene: TRBD2
J gene: TRBJ2-2
clone size: NA
V gene: TRBV6-5

CDR3 DNA: TGTGCCAGTAGTCCCACCGGGGCCGGAGGGCCCTACGAGCAGTACTTC
CDR3 protein: CASSPTGAGGPYEQYF
D gene: NA
J gene: TRBJ2-7
clone size: NA
V gene: TRBV19

CDR3 DNA: TGCGCCAGCATGGCTGACTCCTACAATGAGCAGTTCTTC
CDR3 protein: CASMADSYNEQFF
D gene: NA
J gene: TRBJ2-1
clone size: NA
V gene: TRBV5-1

CDR3 DNA: TGTGCCAGCAGTTACTCGAGTCAAACTGAAGCTTTCTTT
CDR3 protein: CASSYSSQTEAFF
D gene: NA
J gene: TRBJ1-1
clone size: NA
V gene: TRBV6-5

CDR3 DNA: TGTGCCAGCGGTTATCCAGGGGGGTCGAACATTCAGTACTTC
CDR3 protein: CASGYPGGSNIQYF
D gene: NA
J gene: TRBJ2-4
clone size: NA
V gene: TRBV6-6

CDR3 DNA: TGTGCCAGCAGTTTGGGGACAGGGGGCAATCAGCCCCAGCATTTT
CDR3 protein: CASSLGTGGNQPQHF
D gene: TRBD1
J gene: TRBJ1-5
clone size: NA
V gene: TRBV6-5

CDR3 DNA: TGTGCCAGCACCGGGAGGTCCCCGTTAACAGATACGCAGTATTTT
CDR3 protein: CASTGRSPLTDTQYF
D gene: TRBD2
J gene: TRBJ2-3
clone size: NA
V gene: TRBV5-6

CDR3 DNA: TGTGCCAGCAGAGAGCGAGATACGCAGTATTTT
CDR3 protein: CASRERDTQYF
D gene: NA
J gene: TRBJ2-3
clone size: NA
V gene: TRBV28

CDR3 DNA: TGTGCCAGCAGCAAACTCGTCGAAAACATTCAGTACTTC
CDR3 protein: CASSKLVENIQYF
D gene: NA
J gene: TRBJ2-4
clone size: NA
V gene: TRBV28

CDR3 DNA: TGTGCCAGCCAGGGGGCACCTACGGAAAAACTGTTTTTT
CDR3 protein: CASQGAPTEKLFF
D gene: TRBD1
J gene: TRBJ1-4
clone size: NA
V gene: TRBV12-3/TRBV12-4

CDR3 DNA: TGTGCCAGCAGCTTGGCCACCGGAGGACAGGGCTATCAGCCCCAGCATTTT
CDR3 protein: CASSLATGGQGYQPQHF
D gene: TRBD1
J gene: TRBJ1-5
clone size: NA
V gene: TRBV7-6

CDR3 DNA: TGTGCCAGCAGCTTGGAGGCAGGAACGAACACCGGGGAGCTGTTTTTT
CDR3 protein: CASSLEAGTNTGELFF
D gene: NA
J gene: TRBJ2-2
clone size: NA
V gene: TRBV5-5